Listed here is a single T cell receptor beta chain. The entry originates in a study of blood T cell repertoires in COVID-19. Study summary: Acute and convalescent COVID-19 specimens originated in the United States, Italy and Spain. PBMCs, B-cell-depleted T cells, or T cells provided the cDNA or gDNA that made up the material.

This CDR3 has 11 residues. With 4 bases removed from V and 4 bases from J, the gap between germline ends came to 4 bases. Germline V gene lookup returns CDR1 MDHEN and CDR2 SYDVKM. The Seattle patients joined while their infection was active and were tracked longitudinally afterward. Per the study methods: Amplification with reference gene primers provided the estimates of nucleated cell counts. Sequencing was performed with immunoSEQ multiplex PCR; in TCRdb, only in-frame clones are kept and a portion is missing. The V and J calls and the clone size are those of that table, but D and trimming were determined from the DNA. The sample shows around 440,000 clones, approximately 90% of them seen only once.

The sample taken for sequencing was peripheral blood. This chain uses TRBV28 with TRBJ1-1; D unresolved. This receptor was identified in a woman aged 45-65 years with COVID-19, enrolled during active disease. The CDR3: CASSSFTEAFF. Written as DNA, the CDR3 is TGTGCCAGCAGTTCATTCACTGAAGCTTTCTTT.